This T cell receptor beta chain was profiled in a study of blood T cell repertoires in COVID-19. For the study at large: The samples span acute and convalescent COVID-19 from the United States, Italy and Spain. T cells, B-cell-depleted T cells, or PBMCs provided the cDNA or gDNA that served as material.

Per the original data handling: Estimates of nucleated cell counts were drawn from the amplification of reference gene primers. The table came from immunoSEQ multiplex PCR; TCRdb's copy has only in-frame clones and leaves some out. V, J and clone size are taken as reported in that table, and D and trimming were inferred from the DNA itself. The data show about 130,000 clones, with around 80% seen just once and 3.5% to 4% held by the top ten. The sequence was collected from a woman aged 45-65 years with acute or convalescent COVID-19. Sequencing was done on a sample of peripheral blood.

Written as DNA, the CDR3 is TGTGCCAGCAGTGAAGACTTATACAATGAGCAGTTCTTC. Its translation: CASSEDLYNEQFF. J is TRBJ2-1 and V is TRBV2; D unresolved. The CDR3 length is 13 residues. Looked up from germline, CDR1 is SNHLY and CDR2 is FYNNEI. The V gene lost 1 base and the J gene lost 4 bases, with 5 bases spanning the gap.